This TCR beta chain was documented in a study of low-dose radiotherapy and immunotherapy resistance in tumors. For this clonotype: A far larger clone is only one base removed, so a read error is likely.

Indicated time point: after trial treatment. Treatment in this sample: LDRT plus nivolumab, ipilimumab, low-dose cyclophosphamide and aspirin (RACIN trial). CDR3 length: 15 amino acids. The germline CDR1 and CDR2 sequences are MNHGY and SAAAGT. V gave up 5 bases and J gave up 8 bases, with 19 bases separating them. TRAV- and TRBV-specific primers primed first-strand cDNA, covering alpha and beta chains. Over about 18 PCR cycles, TCRs were amplified from a constant-region primer and V-primer adapter. TCRdb reprocessed the reads with MiXCR, giving one entry per CDR3 protein. The sample gives just over 90,000 distinct CDR3 sequences, more than 20% of which show up once; about 13% is in the top ten.

This TCR derives from a female donor with ovarian cancer. This chain uses TRBV6-8 with TRBJ2-1, with a possible D match to TRBD2 (6 bases). The sample consisted of PBMCs, taken after low-dose radiotherapy plus immunotherapy. Written as DNA, the CDR3 is TGTGCCAGCAGTAACCTAGCGAAGCCTTACGATGAGCAGTTCTTC. Protein product: CASSNLAKPYDEQFF.